This T cell receptor beta chain was sequenced for a study of blood T cell repertoires in COVID-19. On the study more broadly: The United States, Italy and Spain supplied acute and convalescent COVID-19 samples. Nucleic acid was either cDNA or gDNA, and it came from T cells, B-cell-depleted T cells, or PBMCs.

Study processing details: Researchers report that nucleated cell counts were estimated from reference gene primer amplification. Generated by immunoSEQ multiplex PCR, the TCRdb table keeps only in-frame clones and is missing some. V, J and clone size reflect that table, while D and trimming were determined from the DNA. The data contain around 170,000 clones, around 83% of them seen just once; the ten biggest clones take up over 6%. Enrolled during active infection, Seattle patients were then followed longitudinally. This clone occurred a few times. In germline, CDR1 is MDHEN, CDR2 SYDVKM. The trim removed 11 bases at V and 8 bases at J, leaving 22 bases unmatched. The CDR3 covers 19 residues.

Sequencing used peripheral blood. The sequence was collected from a woman aged 70 to 79 with COVID-19, enrolled during active disease. The chain joins TRBV28 to TRBJ1-6, with TRBD1 matching over 12 bases. The CDR3 loop is CALLATGTGGISYHSPLHF. CDR3 DNA sequence: TGTGCCCTACTCGCAACCGGGACAGGGGGCATTTCCTACCATTCACCCCTCCACTTT. Supplemented by reference TRBV28 and TRBJ1-6, the full variable domain reads DVKVTQSSRYLVKRTGEKVFLECVQDMDHENMFWYRQDPGLGLRLIYFSYDVKMKEKGDIPEGYSVSREKKERFSLILESASTNQTSMYLCALLATGTGGISYHSPLHFGNGTRLTVT.